These T cell receptor beta chains were read from a single sample in a study of T cell changes during pregnancy in multiple sclerosis. Sequenced by immunoSEQ multiplex PCR; TCRdb stores in-frame clones only, minus some. The table shows approximately 82,000 clones, with 75% to 95% occurring only once. The source was CD4+ T cells from peripheral blood mononuclear cells, collected in the second trimester of pregnancy. All receptors derive from a female donor with multiple sclerosis, enrolled in a pregnancy study. The CDR3 runs from the conserved cysteine through the conserved F or W. The D gene is left open where the match is weak. Clone size is stated in some rows and not others, as once, few, many or a class when expanded.

clone size,V gene,D gene,J gene,CDR3 protein,CDR3 DNA
few,TRBV11-2,NA,TRBJ1-4,CASSLAGGVEKLFF,TGTGCCAGCAGCTTAGCTGGGGGCGTTGAAAAACTGTTTTTT
NA,TRBV6-5,NA,TRBJ1-2,CASSYSAGVNYGYTF,TGTGCCAGCAGTTACTCGGCAGGCGTTAACTATGGCTACACCTTC
NA,TRBV5-1,TRBD1,TRBJ1-1,CASSTDRGGEAFF,TGCGCCAGCAGCACCGACAGGGGCGGTGAAGCTTTCTTT
once,TRBV18,TRBD2,TRBJ2-7,CASSPSLAGAREQYF,TGTGCCAGCTCACCGTCCCTAGCGGGAGCCCGTGAGCAGTACTTC
NA,TRBV11-1,TRBD1,TRBJ2-7,CASSLGSRDRGFDEQYF,TGTGCCAGCAGCTTGGGGAGCCGGGACAGGGGGTTCGACGAGCAGTACTTC
NA,TRBV5-1,NA,TRBJ1-6,CASSLSGGSYNSPLHF,TGCGCCAGCAGCCTGTCGGGGGGCTCCTATAATTCACCCCTCCACTTT
NA,TRBV18,NA,TRBJ1-3,CASSPQGGNTIYF,TGTGCCAGCTCACCACAGGGAGGGAACACCATATATTTT
NA,TRBV7-3,NA,TRBJ1-2,CASSSGEQGRSF,TGTGCCAGCAGCTCTGGGGAACAGGGAAGGTCCTTC
NA,TRBV14,TRBD1,TRBJ2-7,CASSPLRDRTYEQYF,TGTGCCAGCAGCCCTCTACGGGACAGGACCTACGAGCAGTACTTC
many,TRBV27,NA,TRBJ1-5,CASRDSLLRPQHF,TGTGCCAGCAGGGACAGCCTCCTTCGGCCCCAGCATTTT
NA,TRBV6-1,NA,TRBJ2-2,CASSEVSAPHRELFF,TGTGCCAGCAGTGAAGTTAGCGCCCCCCACAGGGAGCTGTTTTTT
once,TRBV30,NA,TRBJ1-2,CAWSRTLTGTPTIYGYTF,TGTGCCTGGAGTAGGACGCTAACAGGGACCCCAACGATATATGGCTACACCTTC